This T cell receptor (beta chain) derives from a study of T cells after yellow fever vaccination. Study in general: SMART-Seq v4 Ultra Low Input prepared the low-cell-number fractions.

It was through 5'RACE template switching that TCR cDNA was made, with a universal primer site and UMIs added. TCRdb re-called the 5' RACE reads through MiXCR, storing one row per CDR3 protein. Altogether hundreds of thousands of distinct CDR3 sequences are present, roughly 8.7% being singletons, with the ten largest covering roughly 18%. This clonotype has a handful of counts. The antigen is not known. V gave up 6 bases and J gave up 0 bases, with 16 bases separating them. Germline CDR1 is DFQATT and CDR2 is SNEGSKA (reference sequence). The CDR3 is 15 residues long. Findings of the study overall: Only a small proportion of the clonotypes turned up in both the CD4 and the CD8 compartments, likely arising from convergent recombination.

Here the sequenced sample was PBMCs, taken on the day of the first yellow fever vaccination. This TCR was recovered from a young man who received the YFV17D yellow fever vaccine. The chain joins TRBV20-1 to TRBJ2-3; TRBD1 or TRBD2 may be the D gene (6 bases each). CDR3: CSASSVGGSTDTQYF. Written as DNA, the CDR3 is TGCAGTGCGAGCTCGGTCGGGGGCAGCACAGATACGCAGTATTTT.